The entry below describes one T cell receptor (beta chain). Its antigen is as yet unknown. This record belongs to a study of tumor-infiltrating lymphocytes in localized non-small cell lung cancer. Study-wide findings and caveats: T-cell fraction did not differ between immunotypes IM1 and IM2. Each assay used a separate piece of the same tissue. TCRbeta sequencing showed higher T cell infiltration in tumors than uninvolved lung.

Looked up from germline, CDR1 is MNHEY and CDR2 is SVGAGI. The ends were cut back, 11 bases at V and 0 bases at J, with 11 bases in the middle. The CDR3 is made up of 13 amino acids. The protocol was immunoSEQ multiplex PCR, while the TCRdb copy is restricted to in-frame clones and leaves out a portion. The sample holds about 16,000 clones; more than 60% are singletons and the top ten take 6.5%. Sequencing was performed on lung tumor tissue. The TCR comes from a human donor with non-small cell lung cancer. The chain joins TRBV6-5 to TRBJ1-3, with a possible D match to TRBD1 (5 bases). CDR3 nucleotides: TGTGCCCCGGAGAGGGGCTCTGGAAACACCATATATTTT. Its translation: CAPERGSGNTIYF.